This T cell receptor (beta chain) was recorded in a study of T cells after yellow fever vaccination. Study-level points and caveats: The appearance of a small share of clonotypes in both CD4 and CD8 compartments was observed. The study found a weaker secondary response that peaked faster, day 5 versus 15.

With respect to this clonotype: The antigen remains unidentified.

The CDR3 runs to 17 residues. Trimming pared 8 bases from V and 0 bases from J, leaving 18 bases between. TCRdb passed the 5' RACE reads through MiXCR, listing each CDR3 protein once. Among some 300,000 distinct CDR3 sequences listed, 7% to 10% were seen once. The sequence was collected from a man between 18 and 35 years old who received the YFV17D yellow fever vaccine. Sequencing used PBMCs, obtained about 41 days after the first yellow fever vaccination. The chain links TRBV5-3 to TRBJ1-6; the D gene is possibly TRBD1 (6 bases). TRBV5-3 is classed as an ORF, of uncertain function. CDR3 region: CASSLRTESSYNSPLHF. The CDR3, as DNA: TGTGCCAGCAGCCTACGGACAGAGAGCTCCTATAATTCACCCCTCCACTTT.